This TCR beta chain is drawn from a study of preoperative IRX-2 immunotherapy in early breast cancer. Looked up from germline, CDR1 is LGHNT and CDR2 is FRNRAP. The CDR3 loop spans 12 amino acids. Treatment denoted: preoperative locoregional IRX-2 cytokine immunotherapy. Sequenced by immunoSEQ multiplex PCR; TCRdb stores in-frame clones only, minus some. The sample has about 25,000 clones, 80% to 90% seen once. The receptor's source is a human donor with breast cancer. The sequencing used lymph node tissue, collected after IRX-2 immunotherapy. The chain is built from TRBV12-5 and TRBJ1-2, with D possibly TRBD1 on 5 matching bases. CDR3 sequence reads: CASARSRDGYTF. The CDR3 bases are TGTGCCAGCGCCCGAAGTAGGGACGGCTACACCTTC.